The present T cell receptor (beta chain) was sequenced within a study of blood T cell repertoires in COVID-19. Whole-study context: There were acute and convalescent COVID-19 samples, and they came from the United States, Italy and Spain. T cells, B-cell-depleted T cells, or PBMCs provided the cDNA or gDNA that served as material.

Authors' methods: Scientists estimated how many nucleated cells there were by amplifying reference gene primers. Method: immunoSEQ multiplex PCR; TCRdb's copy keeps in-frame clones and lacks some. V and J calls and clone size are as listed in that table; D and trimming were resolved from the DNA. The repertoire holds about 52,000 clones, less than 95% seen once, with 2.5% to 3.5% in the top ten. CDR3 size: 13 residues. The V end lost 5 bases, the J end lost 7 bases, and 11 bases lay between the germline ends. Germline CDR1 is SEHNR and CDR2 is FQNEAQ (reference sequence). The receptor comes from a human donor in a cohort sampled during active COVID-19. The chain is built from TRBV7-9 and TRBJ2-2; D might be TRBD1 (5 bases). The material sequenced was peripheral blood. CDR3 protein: CASSESGFGELFF. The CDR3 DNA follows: TGTGCCAGCAGCGAATCAGGGTTCGGGGAGCTGTTTTTT.